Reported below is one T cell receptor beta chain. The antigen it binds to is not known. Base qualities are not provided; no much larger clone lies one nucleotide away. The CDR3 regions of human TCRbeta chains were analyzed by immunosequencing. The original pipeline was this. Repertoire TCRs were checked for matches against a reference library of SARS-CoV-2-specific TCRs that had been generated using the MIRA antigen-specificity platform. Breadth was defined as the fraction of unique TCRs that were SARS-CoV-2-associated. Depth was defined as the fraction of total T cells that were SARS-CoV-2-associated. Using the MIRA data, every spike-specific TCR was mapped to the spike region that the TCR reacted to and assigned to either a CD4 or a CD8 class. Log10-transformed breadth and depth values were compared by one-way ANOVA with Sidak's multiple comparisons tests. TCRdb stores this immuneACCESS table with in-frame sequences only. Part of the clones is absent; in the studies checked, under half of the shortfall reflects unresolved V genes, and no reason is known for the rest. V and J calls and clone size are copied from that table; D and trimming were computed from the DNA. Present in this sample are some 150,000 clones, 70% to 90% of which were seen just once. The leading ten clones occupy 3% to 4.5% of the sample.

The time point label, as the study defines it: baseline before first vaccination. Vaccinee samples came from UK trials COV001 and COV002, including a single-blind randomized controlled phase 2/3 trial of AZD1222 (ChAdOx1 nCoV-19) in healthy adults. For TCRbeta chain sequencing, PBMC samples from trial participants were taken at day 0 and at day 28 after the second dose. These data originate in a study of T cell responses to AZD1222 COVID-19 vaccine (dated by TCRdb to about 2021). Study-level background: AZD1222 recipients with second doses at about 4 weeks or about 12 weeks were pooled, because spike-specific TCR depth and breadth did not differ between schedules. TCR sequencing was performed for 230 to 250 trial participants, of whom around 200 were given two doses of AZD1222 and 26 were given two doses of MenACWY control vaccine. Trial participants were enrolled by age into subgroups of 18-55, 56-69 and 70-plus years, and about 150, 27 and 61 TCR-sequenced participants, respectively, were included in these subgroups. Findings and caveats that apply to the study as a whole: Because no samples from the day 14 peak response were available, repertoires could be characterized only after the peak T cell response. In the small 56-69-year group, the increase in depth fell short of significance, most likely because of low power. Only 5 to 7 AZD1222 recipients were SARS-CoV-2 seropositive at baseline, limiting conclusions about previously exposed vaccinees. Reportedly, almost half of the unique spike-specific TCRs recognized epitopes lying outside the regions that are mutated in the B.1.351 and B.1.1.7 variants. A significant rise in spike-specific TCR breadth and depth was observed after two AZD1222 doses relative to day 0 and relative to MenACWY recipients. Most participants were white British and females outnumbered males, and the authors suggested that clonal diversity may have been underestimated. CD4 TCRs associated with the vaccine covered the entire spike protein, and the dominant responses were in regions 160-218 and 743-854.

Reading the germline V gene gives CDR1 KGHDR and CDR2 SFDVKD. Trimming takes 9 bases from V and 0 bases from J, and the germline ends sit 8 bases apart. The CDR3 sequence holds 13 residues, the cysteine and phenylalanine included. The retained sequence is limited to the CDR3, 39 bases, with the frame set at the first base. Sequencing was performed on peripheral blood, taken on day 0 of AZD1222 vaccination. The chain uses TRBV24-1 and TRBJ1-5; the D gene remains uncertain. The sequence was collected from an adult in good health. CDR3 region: CATAAYSNQPQHF. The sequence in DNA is TGTGCCACCGCAGCTTATAGCAATCAGCCCCAGCATTTT.